Below, 32 T cell receptor beta chains from the same sample are listed, as sequenced in a study of T cell responses to AZD1222 COVID-19 vaccine (TCRdb year 2021). Libraries came from the immunoSEQ multiplex PCR assay. This is the immuneACCESS table as TCRdb keeps it, with only in-frame sequences that have V and J called. A part of the clones is gone; compared with another copy, unresolved V genes explain less than half, and the rest is unexplained. Present in this sample are more than 100,000 clones, more than 90% of which were seen just once. Roughly 1.7% of the sample belongs to the ten largest clones. The sample's time point label, decoded: baseline before first vaccination. The specimen was peripheral blood, collected on day 0 of AZD1222 vaccination. The receptors originated from an adult in good health.

This clone came up once. The chain links TRBV24-1 to TRBJ2-3; 12 nucleotides agree with TRBD2. The CDR3 is 16 amino acids. The germline V gene has CDR1 KGHDR and CDR2 SFDVKD. Trimming at V came to 4 bases and at J to 6 bases, leaving 7 bases not matched to a gene. The CDR3 region is CATSEPGTSGFDTQYF. In nucleotides, the CDR3 is TGTGCCACCAGTGAACCTGGGACTAGCGGGTTCGATACGCAGTATTTT.

The DNA for the CDR3 is TGCAGCGTGGCGGCAGGGACCATGAACACTGAAGCTTTCTTT. Protein product: CSVAAGTMNTEAFF. This chain links TRBV29-1 with TRBJ1-1; a possible D gene is TRBD1 (5 bases). Trimming removed 6 bases at V and 0 bases at J, with 14 bases between. The CDR3 runs 14 residues. CDR1 is SQVTM, CDR2 ANQGSEA, per germline.

CDR3 region: CASRGTGVDYGYTF. Here the CDR3 DNA reads TGTGCCAGCAGGGGAACAGGGGTGGATTATGGCTACACCTTC. The chain recombines TRBV7-9 with TRBJ1-2; 7 nucleotides line up with TRBD1. V was pared by 6 bases and J by 5 bases, with 9 bases of the junction left unmatched. The length of the CDR3 is 14 residues. Germline CDR1 and CDR2: SEHNR and FQNEAQ (reference sequence). The full variable domain, completed using reference TRBV7-9 and TRBJ1-2, is DTGVSQNPRHKITKRGQNVTFRCDPISEHNRLYWYRQTLGQGPEFLTYFQNEAQLEKSRLLSDRFSAERPKGSFSTLEIQRTEQGDSAMYLCASRGTGVDYGYTFGSGTRLTVV.

The chain combines TRBV27 with TRBJ1-1, with unresolved D. CDR3 length: 13 residues. Trimming removed 5 bases at V and 1 base at J, with 8 bases between. Germline V lookup: CDR1 MNHEY, CDR2 SMNVEV (reference sequence). CDR3 bases: TGTGCCAGCAGTATAATAGCGAACACTGAAGCTTTCTTT. Its protein is CASSIIANTEAFF.

CDR3 DNA: TGTGCCACTCCCTTTGGGGGTTCTGGGGCCAACGTCCTGACTTTC. Its translation is CATPFGGSGANVLTF. This chain uses TRBV19 with TRBJ2-6; D may be TRBD1 or TRBD2 (5 bases each). Per germline, CDR1 LNHDA and CDR2 SQIVND (reference sequence). This CDR3 is 15 amino acids long. Trimming removed 10 bases from V and 1 base from J, with 14 bases in between.

This rearrangement joins TRBV7-9 to TRBJ2-2; TRBD1 agrees at 7 bases. The CDR3 has 16 residues. V shed 1 base, J shed 6 bases, and the junction held 8 bases outside the gene matches. The germline gives CDR1 SEHNR, CDR2 FQNEAQ (reference sequence). CDR3 DNA sequence: TGTGCCAGCAGCTTAGGGACAGGCATAGTGGCCGGGGAGCTGTTTTTT. Translated, it gives CASSLGTGIVAGELFF.

This rearrangement joins TRBV7-2 to TRBJ1-4; possible D gene TRBD1, 6 bases. The CDR3 extends over 16 amino acids. Between the trimmed V and J ends, which lost 4 bases and 7 bases, there was a span of 19 bases. Germline CDR1 SGHTA, CDR2 FQGNSA. The CDR3 loop reads CASSSPDRPGGEKLFF. DNA for the CDR3: TGTGCCAGCAGCTCGCCCGACAGGCCCGGGGGTGAAAAACTGTTTTTT.

V usage is TRBV7-2 and J usage is TRBJ2-3; 8 positions match TRBD2. The germline V gene encodes CDR1 SGHTA and CDR2 FQGNSA. The CDR3 consists of 19 residues. V lost 5 bases to trimming and J lost 2 bases; unmatched junction nucleotides: 18. CDR3 nucleotide sequence: TGTGCCAGCAGCCCCGGTAAAGGGGTTACTAGCGGATTCACAGATACGCAGTATTTT. Encoded protein: CASSPGKGVTSGFTDTQYF. The full variable domain, with the rest looked up from reference TRBV7-2 and TRBJ2-3, is GAGVSQSPSNKVTEKGKDVELRCDPISGHTALYWYRQSLGQGLEFLIYFQGNSAPDKSGLPSDRFSAERTGGSVSTLTIQRTQQEDSAVYLCASSPGKGVTSGFTDTQYFGPGTRLTVL.

The V and J genes are TRBV7-3 and TRBJ2-3, with 8 bases fitting TRBD2. CDR3 length equals 16 residues. The germline V gene has CDR1 SGHTA and CDR2 FQGTGA. J lost 0 bases, V lost 5 bases, and 7 bases had no gene match. This chain's CDR3 is CASSIRSGASTDTQYF. CDR3 DNA: TGTGCCAGCAGCATTCGTAGCGGGGCTAGCACAGATACGCAGTATTTT.

This chain connects TRBV21-1 to TRBJ2-3; the DNA was not used to check the table's D call, TRBD2. TRBV21-1 is a recognized pseudogene. CDR3 length: 15 amino acids. The CDR3 nucleotides read TGTGCCAGCACCGTCGGAGTGCCTAGCACAGATACGCAGTATTTT. Amino acids: CASTVGVPSTDTQYF.

This clone was found a few times. This chain joins TRBV6-5 and TRBJ1-2; possible D gene TRBD1, 5 bases. CDR1 is MNHEY and CDR2 is SVGAGI in the germline V gene. The CDR3 sequence is 13 residues long. The ends were cut back, 4 bases at V and 5 bases at J, with 11 bases in the middle. The CDR3 reads CASSSGGWYGYTF. The CDR3 coding sequence is TGTGCCAGCAGTTCGGGGGGTTGGTATGGCTACACCTTC.

The chain employs TRBV11-2 and TRBJ2-5, with D possibly being TRBD2 (6 bases). CDR3 length: 15 residues. Trimming shortened V by 3 bases and J by 5 bases, and 16 bases separated the two germline ends. The V gene's germline CDR1 is SGHAT and CDR2 FQNNGV. CDR3 nucleotides: TGTGCCAGCAGCTTGGCGGCCGGGGGTGGGGAGACCCAGTACTTC. Translating gives CASSLAAGGGETQYF.

V usage is TRBV28 and J usage is TRBJ2-1; the match to TRBD2 covers 8 bases. The CDR3 length is 19 residues. J lost 4 bases, V lost 5 bases, and 19 bases had no gene match. Germline V gene sequence: CDR1 MDHEN, CDR2 SYDVKM. Written as DNA, the CDR3 is TGTGCCAGCAGTGGCCGGGGGCTAGCGGGCCAAAGAGTTTACAATGAGCAGTTCTTC. It translates to CASSGRGLAGQRVYNEQFF.

The chain couples TRBV28 to TRBJ1-1; D perhaps matches TRBD1 (5 bases). CDR1 and CDR2 from the germline V gene are MDHEN and SYDVKM. The CDR3 has 16 residues. Trimming removed 5 bases at V and 4 bases at J, with 20 bases between. The CDR3 nucleotides are TGTGCCAGCAGTCGTCACAGACAGACCTTGGGCACTGAAGCTTTCTTT. Translating gives CASSRHRQTLGTEAFF.

This sequence joins TRBV11-2 and TRBJ2-1; 10 nucleotides match TRBD2. The CDR3 spans 15 residues. In germline, CDR1 is SGHAT, CDR2 FQNNGV. Trimming at V came to 5 bases and at J to 4 bases, leaving 5 bases not matched to a gene. The CDR3 DNA sequence: TGTGCCAGCAGCCCGAGCGGGGGGGTATACAATGAGCAGTTCTTC. This gives the protein CASSPSGGVYNEQFF.

The V call is TRBV7-9, the J call TRBJ1-1; 8 bases are shared with TRBD1. V trimming: 1 base; J trimming: 1 base; junction bases outside the gene matches: 8. Per the germline V gene, CDR1 is SEHNR and CDR2 is FQNEAQ (reference sequence). CDR3 length: 17 amino acids. CDR3 residues: CASSLVPGQGTNTEAFF. The CDR3 DNA sequence: TGTGCCAGCAGCTTAGTGCCCGGACAGGGCACGAACACTGAAGCTTTCTTT.

The chain has TRBV30 and TRBJ2-5, with D possibly matching TRBD1 (6 bases). Germline values: CDR1 GTSNPN, CDR2 SVGIG (reference sequence). The CDR3 length is 12 residues. V shed 4 bases and J shed 4 bases, with 10 bases lying between them. CDR3 residues: CAWMGAGETQYF. Written as DNA, the CDR3 is TGTGCCTGGATGGGGGCGGGAGAGACCCAGTACTTC.

The J gene is TRBJ2-5, the V gene TRBV28, with D possibly being TRBD2 (5 bases). The V gene lost 5 bases and the J gene lost 1 base, with 14 bases spanning the gap. Germline CDR1 is MDHEN and CDR2 is SYDVKM. The CDR3 spans 15 residues. This CDR3 reads CASSPGGEFQETQYF. DNA of the CDR3: TGTGCCAGCAGTCCCGGTGGGGAGTTCCAAGAGACCCAGTACTTC.

The V gene is TRBV25-1, the J gene TRBJ1-2; D is ambiguous. Germline-derived CDR1 and CDR2 are MGHDK and SYGVNS. The CDR3 extends over 13 amino acids. Trimming stripped 6 bases from V and 8 bases from J, with 16 bases between. The CDR3 here is CASSLDGLGGYTF. The CDR3 nucleotides are TGTGCCAGCAGCTTGGACGGACTAGGCGGCTACACCTTC.

The CDR3 DNA reads as TGTGCCAGCACAGCCGGCAGCAATCAGCCCCAGCATTTT. Its translation: CASTAGSNQPQHF. The gene calls are TRBV12-3 or TRBV12-4 and TRBJ1-5; the D is unclear. V was shortened by 7 bases and J by 1 base, with 8 bases between the two germline ends. The CDR3 extends over 13 amino acids.

This rearrangement joins TRBV6-4 to TRBJ2-7; 9 bases line up with TRBD1. CDR1 and CDR2 (germline): MRHNA, SNTAGT. Trimming at V came to 3 bases and at J to 1 base, leaving 19 bases not matched to a gene. The CDR3 has 20 amino acids. Here the CDR3 DNA reads TGTGCCAGCAGTGAGGCGCGGGACAGGGCTCCTTTACTGCAATCCTACGAGCAGTACTTC. Translating gives CASSEARDRAPLLQSYEQYF.

V and J are TRBV6-4 and TRBJ1-1; 9 bases match TRBD1. Germline trimming cut 5 bases from V and 1 base from J; bases unmatched to any gene: 2. The CDR3 runs to 14 residues. Germline assignment: CDR1 MRHNA and CDR2 SNTAGT. CDR3 DNA sequence: TGTGCCAGCAGTCTGACAGGGGGGAACACTGAAGCTTTCTTT. It encodes CASSLTGGNTEAFF.

The chain couples TRBV7-3 to TRBJ1-1; D possibly corresponds to TRBD1 (6 bases). This CDR3 spans 13 amino acids. CDR1 is SGHTA, CDR2 FQGTGA, per germline. Trimming shortened V by 9 bases and J by 1 base, and 12 bases separated the two germline ends. The CDR3 protein is CASSGQPNTEAFF. The CDR3 DNA sequence: TGTGCCAGTAGTGGACAGCCGAACACTGAAGCTTTCTTT.

V gene TRBV6-5 combines with J gene TRBJ2-7; TRBD1 aligns across 7 bases. The junction had 8 bases not matched to a gene; V was cut back by 6 bases and J by 6 bases. The CDR3 runs 13 residues. Germline V CDR1 and CDR2: MNHEY, SVGAGI. The CDR3 is CASSANRQGEQYF. In DNA, the CDR3 is TGTGCCAGCAGCGCTAACAGACAGGGCGAGCAGTACTTC.

V and J are TRBV27 and TRBJ2-7; D is possibly TRBD2 (5 bases). Per germline, CDR1 MNHEY and CDR2 SMNVEV (reference sequence). This CDR3 is 15 amino acids long. The V and J ends lost 6 bases and 7 bases respectively, with 22 bases between them. The CDR3 DNA is TGTGCCAGCAGGTCTCTGGACGGGAAGGCGCGAGAGCAGTACTTC. Its protein product is CASRSLDGKAREQYF.

The chain combines TRBV7-3 with TRBJ1-1, with no clear D. Germline V gene sequence: CDR1 SGHTA, CDR2 FQGTGA. Trimming pared 4 bases from V and 0 bases from J, leaving 6 bases between. The CDR3 is 13 residues long. The chain's CDR3 is CASSYTMNTEAFF. Written as DNA, the CDR3 is TGTGCCAGCAGCTATACAATGAACACTGAAGCTTTCTTT.

V is TRBV28 and J is TRBJ2-1, with TRBD2 as a possible D gene (5 bases). CDR3 length: 14 residues. Trimming removed 10 bases at V and 6 bases at J, with 19 bases between. From germline, CDR1 is MDHEN and CDR2 SYDVKM. In DNA, the CDR3 is TGTGCCACCCGGTGGGTTTTTGCGGGCAATGAGCAGTTCTTC. It encodes CATRWVFAGNEQFF.

The V gene is TRBV10-3, the J gene TRBJ1-5; the match to TRBD1 covers 7 bases. The V gene end was trimmed by 7 bases and the J gene end by 9 bases; junction bases not matched to a gene: 9. The CDR3 spans 13 residues. Germline V gene data show CDR1 as ENHRY and CDR2 as SYGVKD. The CDR3 protein is CAITDGQARPQHF. In nucleotides, the CDR3 is TGTGCCATCACCGACGGACAGGCTCGGCCCCAGCATTTT.

The V gene is TRBV28, the J gene TRBJ1-2; weak D call: TRBD1 (5 bases). Germline assignment: CDR1 MDHEN and CDR2 SYDVKM. V was trimmed by 7 bases and J by 7 bases, leaving 16 bases between them. This CDR3 has 13 residues. The chain's CDR3 is CASIPVGQGGYTF. As DNA, the CDR3 is TGTGCCAGCATCCCCGTGGGGCAAGGTGGCTACACCTTC.

The chain links TRBV28 to TRBJ2-7; D gene ambiguous. The length of the CDR3 is 12 residues. Germline loops: CDR1 MDHEN, CDR2 SYDVKM. V was cut by 5 bases and J by 4 bases, with 9 bases left in between. CDR3 in DNA: TGTGCCAGCAGTCTTAGTCGATACGAGCAGTACTTC. Translated, it gives CASSLSRYEQYF.

The chain uses TRBV7-8 and TRBJ2-5, with D unclear. In germline, CDR1 is SGHVS, CDR2 FQNEAQ. V shed 5 bases and J shed 6 bases, with 16 bases lying between them. The CDR3 consists of 14 residues. CDR3 in amino acids: CASSPDGHQKTQYF. The CDR3 region has the DNA TGTGCCAGCAGCCCTGACGGTCATCAGAAGACCCAGTACTTC.

This clone was seen once. The gene calls are TRBV7-2 and TRBJ1-3; D remains unclear. In germline, CDR1 is SGHTA, CDR2 FQGNSA. The V and J ends lost 1 base and 4 bases respectively, with 14 bases between them. The CDR3 totals 16 residues. In DNA, the CDR3 is TGTGCCAGCAGCTTAGAACGGAAAGTGCGCGGAAACACCATATATTTT. This codes for CASSLERKVRGNTIYF.